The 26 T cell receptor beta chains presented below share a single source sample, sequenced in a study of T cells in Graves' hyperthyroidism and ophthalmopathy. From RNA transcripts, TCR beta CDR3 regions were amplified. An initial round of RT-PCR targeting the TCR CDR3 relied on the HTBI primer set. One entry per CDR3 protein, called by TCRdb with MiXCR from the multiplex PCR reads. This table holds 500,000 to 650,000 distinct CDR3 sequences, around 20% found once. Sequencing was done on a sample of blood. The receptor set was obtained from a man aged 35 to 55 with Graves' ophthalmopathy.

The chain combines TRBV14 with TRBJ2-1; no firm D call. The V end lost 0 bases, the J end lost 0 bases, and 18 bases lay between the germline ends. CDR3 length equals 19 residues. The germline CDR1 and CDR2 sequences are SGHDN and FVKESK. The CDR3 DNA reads TGTGCCAGCAGCCAAGAGATGCGACTCTACTCAAGCTCCTACAATGAGCAGTTCTTC. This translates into CASSQEMRLYSSSYNEQFF.

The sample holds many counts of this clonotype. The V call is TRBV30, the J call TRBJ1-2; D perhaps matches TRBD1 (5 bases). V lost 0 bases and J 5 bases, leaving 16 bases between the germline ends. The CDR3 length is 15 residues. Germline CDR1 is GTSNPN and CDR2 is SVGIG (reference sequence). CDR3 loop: CAWSVLGATQYGYTF. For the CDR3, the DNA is TGTGCCTGGAGTGTACTAGGGGCTACCCAGTATGGCTACACCTTC.

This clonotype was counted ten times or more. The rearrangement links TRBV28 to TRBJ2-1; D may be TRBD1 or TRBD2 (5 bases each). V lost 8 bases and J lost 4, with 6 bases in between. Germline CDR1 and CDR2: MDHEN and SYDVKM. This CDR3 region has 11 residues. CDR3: CASGGYNEQFF. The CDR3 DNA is TGTGCCAGCGGGGGATACAATGAGCAGTTCTTC.

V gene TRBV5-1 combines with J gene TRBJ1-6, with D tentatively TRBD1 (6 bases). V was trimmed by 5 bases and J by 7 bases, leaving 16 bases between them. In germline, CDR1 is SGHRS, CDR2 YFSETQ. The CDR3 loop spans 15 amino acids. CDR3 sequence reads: CASRDSGTTNSPLHF. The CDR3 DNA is TGCGCCAGCAGGGACTCCGGGACAACAAATTCACCCCTCCACTTT.

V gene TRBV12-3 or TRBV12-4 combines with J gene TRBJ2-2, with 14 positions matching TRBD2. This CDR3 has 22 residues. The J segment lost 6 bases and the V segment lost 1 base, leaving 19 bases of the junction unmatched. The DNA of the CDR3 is TGTGCCAGCAGTTTAGGGCAGGGCCGGGGACTAGCGGGAGTAGGATCCGCCGGGGAGCTGTTTTTT. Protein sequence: CASSLGQGRGLAGVGSAGELFF.

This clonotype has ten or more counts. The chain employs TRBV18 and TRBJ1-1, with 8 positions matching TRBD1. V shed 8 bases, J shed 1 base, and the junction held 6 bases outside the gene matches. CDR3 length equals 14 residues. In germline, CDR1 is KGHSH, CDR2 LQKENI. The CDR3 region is CASSPTGGNTEAFF. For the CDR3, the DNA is TGTGCCAGCAGTCCCACAGGGGGGAACACTGAAGCTTTCTTT.

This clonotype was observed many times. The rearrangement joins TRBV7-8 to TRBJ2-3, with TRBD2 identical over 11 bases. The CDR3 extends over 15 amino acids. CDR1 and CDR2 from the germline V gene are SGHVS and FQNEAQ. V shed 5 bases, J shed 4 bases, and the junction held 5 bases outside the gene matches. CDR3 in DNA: TGTGCCAGCAGCCACCGACTAGCGGGATCAGATACGCAGTATTTT. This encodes CASSHRLAGSDTQYF.

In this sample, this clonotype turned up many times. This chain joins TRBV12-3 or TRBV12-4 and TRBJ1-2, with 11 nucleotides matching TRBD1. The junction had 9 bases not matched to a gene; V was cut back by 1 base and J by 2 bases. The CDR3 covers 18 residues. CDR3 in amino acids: CASSLDVPGQGGNYGYTF. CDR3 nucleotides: TGTGCCAGCAGTTTAGACGTTCCGGGACAGGGGGGCAACTATGGCTACACCTTC.

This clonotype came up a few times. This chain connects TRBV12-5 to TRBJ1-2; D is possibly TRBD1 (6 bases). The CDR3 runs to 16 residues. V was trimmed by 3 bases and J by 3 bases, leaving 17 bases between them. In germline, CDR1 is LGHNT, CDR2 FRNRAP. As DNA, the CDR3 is TGTGCTAGTGGTTTATCGAACAGGGCCGGACACTATGGCTACACCTTC. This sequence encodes CASGLSNRAGHYGYTF.

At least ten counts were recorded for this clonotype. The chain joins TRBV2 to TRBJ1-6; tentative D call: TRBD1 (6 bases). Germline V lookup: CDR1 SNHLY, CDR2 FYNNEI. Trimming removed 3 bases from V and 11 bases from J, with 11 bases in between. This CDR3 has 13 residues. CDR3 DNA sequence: TGTGCCAGCAGTGACCAGGGGAGGCCACCCCTCCACTTT. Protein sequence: CASSDQGRPPLHF.

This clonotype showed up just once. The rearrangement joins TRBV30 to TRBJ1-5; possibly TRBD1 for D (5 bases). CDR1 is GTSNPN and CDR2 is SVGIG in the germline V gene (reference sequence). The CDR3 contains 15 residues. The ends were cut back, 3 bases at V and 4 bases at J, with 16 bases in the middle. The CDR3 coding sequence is TGTGCCTGGAGCCCGATCGGCAGGGATAATCAGCCCCAGCATTTT. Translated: CAWSPIGRDNQPQHF.

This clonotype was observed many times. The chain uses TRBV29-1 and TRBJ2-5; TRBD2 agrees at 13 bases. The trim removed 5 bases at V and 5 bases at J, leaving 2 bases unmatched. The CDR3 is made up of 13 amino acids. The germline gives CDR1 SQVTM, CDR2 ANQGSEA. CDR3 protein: CSVRTSGGETQYF. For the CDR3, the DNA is TGCAGCGTTAGGACTAGCGGGGGCGAGACCCAGTACTTC.

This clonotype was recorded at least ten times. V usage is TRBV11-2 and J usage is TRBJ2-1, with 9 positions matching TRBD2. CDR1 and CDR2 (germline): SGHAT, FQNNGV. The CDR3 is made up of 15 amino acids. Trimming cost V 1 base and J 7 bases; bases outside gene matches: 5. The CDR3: CASSLVREGRNEQFF. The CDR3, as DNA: TGTGCCAGCAGCTTAGTGCGGGAGGGCCGGAATGAGCAGTTCTTC.

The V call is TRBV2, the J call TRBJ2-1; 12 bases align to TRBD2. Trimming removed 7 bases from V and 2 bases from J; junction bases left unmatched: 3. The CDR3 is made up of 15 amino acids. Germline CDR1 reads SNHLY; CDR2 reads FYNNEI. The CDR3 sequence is CASNGLAGTYNEQFF. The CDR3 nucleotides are TGTGCCAGCAACGGACTAGCGGGAACCTACAATGAGCAGTTCTTC.

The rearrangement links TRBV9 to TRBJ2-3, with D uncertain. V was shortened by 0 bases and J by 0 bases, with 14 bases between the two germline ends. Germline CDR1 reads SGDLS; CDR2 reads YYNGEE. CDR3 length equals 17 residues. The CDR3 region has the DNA TGTGCCAGCAGCGTAGGTCACCCAGGATCTAGCACAGATACGCAGTATTTT. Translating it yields CASSVGHPGSSTDTQYF. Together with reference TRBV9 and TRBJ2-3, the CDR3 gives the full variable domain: DSGVTQTPKHLITATGQRVTLRCSPRSGDLSVYWYQQSLDQGLQFLIQYYNGEERAKGNILERFSAQQFPDLHSELNLSSLELGDSALYFCASSVGHPGSSTDTQYFGPGTRLTVL.

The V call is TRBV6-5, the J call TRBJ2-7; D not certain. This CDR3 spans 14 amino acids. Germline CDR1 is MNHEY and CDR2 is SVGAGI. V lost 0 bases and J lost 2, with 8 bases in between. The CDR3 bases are TGTGCCAGCAGTTACTCAATGATGACCTACGAGCAGTACTTC. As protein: CASSYSMMTYEQYF.

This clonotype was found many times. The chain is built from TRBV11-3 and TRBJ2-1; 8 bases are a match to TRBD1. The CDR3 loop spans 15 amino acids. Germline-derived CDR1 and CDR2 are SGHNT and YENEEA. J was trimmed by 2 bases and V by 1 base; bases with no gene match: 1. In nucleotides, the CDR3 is TGTGCCAGCAGCTTAGGCAGGGGGCCCTACAATGAGCAGTTCTTC. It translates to CASSLGRGPYNEQFF.

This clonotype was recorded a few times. The chain's CDR3 is CASSPNSNLRNEQFF. CDR3 nucleotide sequence: TGTGCCAGCAGTCCCAACAGCAATTTGAGGAATGAGCAGTTCTTC. V and J are TRBV6-2 or TRBV6-3 and TRBJ2-1; no firm D call. The V gene's germline CDR1 is MNHEY and CDR2 SVGEGT. V dropped 5 bases and J dropped 7 bases, with 18 bases sitting between them. This CDR3 spans 15 amino acids.

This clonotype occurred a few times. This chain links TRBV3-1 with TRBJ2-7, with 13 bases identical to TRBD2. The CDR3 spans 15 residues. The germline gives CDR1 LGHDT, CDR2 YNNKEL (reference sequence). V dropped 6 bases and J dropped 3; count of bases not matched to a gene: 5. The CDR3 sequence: CASSGLAGVVYEQYF. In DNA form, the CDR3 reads TGTGCCAGCAGTGGACTAGCGGGAGTTGTCTACGAGCAGTACTTC.

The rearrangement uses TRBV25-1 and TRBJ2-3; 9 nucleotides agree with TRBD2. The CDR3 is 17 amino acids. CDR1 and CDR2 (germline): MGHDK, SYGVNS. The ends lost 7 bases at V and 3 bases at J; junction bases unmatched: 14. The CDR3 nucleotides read TGTGCCAGCAATCGGAGCGGGTGGCTAGCGGGGACAGATACGCAGTATTTT. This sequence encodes CASNRSGWLAGTDTQYF. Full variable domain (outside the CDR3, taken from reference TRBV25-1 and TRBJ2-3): EADIYQTPRYLVIGTGKKITLECSQTMGHDKMYWYQQDPGMELHLIHYSYGVNSTEKGDLSSESTVSRIRTEHFPLTLESARPSHTSQYLCASNRSGWLAGTDTQYFGPGTRLTVL.

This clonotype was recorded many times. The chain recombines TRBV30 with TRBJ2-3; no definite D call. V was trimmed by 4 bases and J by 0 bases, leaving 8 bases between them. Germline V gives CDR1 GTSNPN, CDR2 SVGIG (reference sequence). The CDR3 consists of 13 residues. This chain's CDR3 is CAWTPSSTDTQYF. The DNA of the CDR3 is TGTGCCTGGACTCCATCTAGCACAGATACGCAGTATTTT.

Here the CDR3 reads CASSVVAQGSGYTF. The CDR3 DNA follows: TGTGCCAGCAGCGTAGTAGCACAGGGCTCTGGCTACACCTTC. The chain links TRBV9 to TRBJ1-2; D perhaps matches TRBD1 (6 bases). Trimming took off 0 bases at V and 7 bases at J, with 13 bases between the two ends. This CDR3 has 14 amino acids. The germline CDR1 and CDR2 sequences are SGDLS and YYNGEE.

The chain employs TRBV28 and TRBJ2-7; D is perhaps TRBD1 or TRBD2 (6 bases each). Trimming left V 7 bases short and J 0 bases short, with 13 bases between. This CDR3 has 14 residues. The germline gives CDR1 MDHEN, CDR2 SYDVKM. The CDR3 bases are TGTGCCAGCACCGAAGGGGGGCCCTCCTACGAGCAGTACTTC. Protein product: CASTEGGPSYEQYF.

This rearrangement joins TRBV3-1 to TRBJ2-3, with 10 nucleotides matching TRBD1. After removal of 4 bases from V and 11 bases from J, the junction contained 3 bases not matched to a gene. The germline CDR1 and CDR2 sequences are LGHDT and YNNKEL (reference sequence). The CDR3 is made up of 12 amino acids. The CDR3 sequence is CASSLGQGMQYF. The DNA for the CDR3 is TGTGCCAGCAGCCTGGGACAGGGGATGCAGTATTTT.

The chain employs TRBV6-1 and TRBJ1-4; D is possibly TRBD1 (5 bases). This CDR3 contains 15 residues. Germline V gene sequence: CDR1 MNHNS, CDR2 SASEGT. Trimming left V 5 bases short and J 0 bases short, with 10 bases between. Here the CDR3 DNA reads TGTGCCAGCAGTCCAGGGTTTTCAACTAATGAAAAACTGTTTTTT. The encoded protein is CASSPGFSTNEKLFF.

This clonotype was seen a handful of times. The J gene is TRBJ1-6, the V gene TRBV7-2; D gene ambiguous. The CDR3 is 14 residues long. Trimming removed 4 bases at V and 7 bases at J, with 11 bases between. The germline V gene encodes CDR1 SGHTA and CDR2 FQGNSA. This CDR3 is CASSSPGPNSPLHF. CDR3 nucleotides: TGTGCCAGCAGCTCCCCAGGTCCGAATTCACCCCTCCACTTT.